This T cell receptor beta chain came from a study of human T cells and chemical hapten exposure. Study context: After 6 days, upper back 0.01% DPC patch tests were scored.

Study findings and constraints: Among expanded TCRs, significantly more large CDR3 similarity clusters formed than among controls.

TCRdb passed the RACE reads through MiXCR, listing each CDR3 protein once. The sample has roughly 50,000 distinct CDR3 sequences, about 9.9% seen once; the top ten hold approximately 1.6%. This clonotype was seen repeatedly, ten times or more. The antigen remains undetermined. The V end lost 6 bases, the J end lost 3 bases, and 22 bases lay between the germline ends. The CDR3 runs to 17 residues. Germline CDR1 is MNHEY and CDR2 is SVGAGI. The time point here: patch test 2, 6 weeks after DPC sensitization. Sample treatment: therapeutic diphenylcyclopropenone sensitization with weekly scalp DPC. Phlebotomy was performed prior to application of every patch test.

The origin of this receptor is a woman aged 45-65 years with alopecia areata. Some clones in this sample may be carry-over from other donors' samples. This chain links TRBV6-5 with TRBJ2-3; possibly TRBD2 for D (6 bases). The sample was whole blood, taken in connection with sensitization to the hapten diphenylcyclopropenone (DPC). The CDR3 DNA reads TGTGCCAGCAGCACCAACCTTTTTGCGGGGCGGACAGATACGCAGTATTTT. Translating it yields CASSTNLFAGRTDTQYF.